This TCR beta chain was recorded in a study of T cells after yellow fever vaccination. Study-level results: Though it reached lower strength, the secondary response hit its peak faster, day 5 versus 15.

This clonotype was observed a handful of times. Its antigen is as yet unknown. Germline V gene sequence: CDR1 LGHDT, CDR2 YNNKEL (reference sequence). With 2 bases removed from V and 6 bases from J, the gap between germline ends came to 5 bases. This CDR3 contains 12 residues. The study made its TCR cDNA through 5'RACE template switching. That step introduced a universal primer site along with UMIs. Via MiXCR, TCRdb re-called the 5' RACE reads, giving one row per CDR3 protein. This table holds about 630,000 distinct CDR3 sequences, around an eighth found once. The TCR sequence derives from a man under 40 who received the YFV17D yellow fever vaccine. The genes are TRBV3-1 and TRBJ2-1; D gene ambiguous. The material was PBMCs, obtained on the day of the yellow fever booster vaccination. As DNA, the CDR3 is TGTGCCAGCAGCCAACTACGCAATGAGCAGTTCTTC. Protein: CASSQLRNEQFF.